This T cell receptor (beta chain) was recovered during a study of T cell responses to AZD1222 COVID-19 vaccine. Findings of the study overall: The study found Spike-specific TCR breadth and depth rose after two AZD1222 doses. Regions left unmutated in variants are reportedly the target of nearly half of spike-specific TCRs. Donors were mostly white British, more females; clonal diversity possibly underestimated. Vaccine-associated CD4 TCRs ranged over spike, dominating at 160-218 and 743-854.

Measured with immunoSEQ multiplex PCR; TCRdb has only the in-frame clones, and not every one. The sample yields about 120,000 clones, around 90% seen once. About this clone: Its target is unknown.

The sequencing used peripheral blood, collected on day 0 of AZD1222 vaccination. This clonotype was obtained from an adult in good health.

CDR3 in DNA: TGTGCCACCAGCTTAGAGTCCTACAATGAGCAGTTCTTC. Protein: CATSLESYNEQFF. The rearrangement joins TRBV15 to TRBJ2-1, with D unresolved. The V end lost 5 bases, the J end lost 1 base, and 6 bases lay between the germline ends. Germline V gene data show CDR1 as LNHNV and CDR2 as YYDKDF (reference sequence). This CDR3 has 13 amino acids.